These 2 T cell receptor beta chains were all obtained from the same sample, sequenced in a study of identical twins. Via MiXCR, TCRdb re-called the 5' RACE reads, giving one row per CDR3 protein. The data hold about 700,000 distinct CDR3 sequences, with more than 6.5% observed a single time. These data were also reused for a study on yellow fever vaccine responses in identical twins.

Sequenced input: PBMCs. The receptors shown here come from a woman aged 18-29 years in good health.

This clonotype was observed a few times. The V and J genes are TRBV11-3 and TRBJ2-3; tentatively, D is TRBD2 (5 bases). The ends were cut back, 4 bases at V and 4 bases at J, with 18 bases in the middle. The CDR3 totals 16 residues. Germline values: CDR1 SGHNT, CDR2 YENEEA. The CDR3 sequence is CASSSRGTSAADTQYF. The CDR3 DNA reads TGTGCCAGCAGCTCCCGGGGAACTAGTGCCGCAGATACGCAGTATTTT.

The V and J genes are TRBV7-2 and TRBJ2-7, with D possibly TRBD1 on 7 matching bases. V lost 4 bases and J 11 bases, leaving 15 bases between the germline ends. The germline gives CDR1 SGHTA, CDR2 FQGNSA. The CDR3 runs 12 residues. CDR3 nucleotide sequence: TGTGCCAGCAGCTCCAGGGGGGCCGGGGAGTACTTC. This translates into CASSSRGAGEYF.